These 15 T cell receptor delta chains share one sample of origin, sequenced in a study of gamma-delta T cells after stem cell transplantation. TCRdb re-called the RT-PCR reads with CATT. The sample consists of over a thousand delta-chain clones, 2.7% of them appearing once. Sample: gamma-delta T cells. These receptors all come from a human donor. It is not recorded whose cells these are; they may come from a transplant donor.

As for this clone: The mismatch at residue 5 between this DNA's translation and the TCRdb protein of a much larger clone likely reflects a read error; the protein shown is translated from the DNA. This chain joins TRDV2 and TRDJ1; TRDD3 matches at 9 bases. CDR3 length equals 19 residues. CDR1 is GEAIGNYY and CDR2 is EKD in the germline V gene. V was pared by 3 bases and J by 0 bases, with 16 bases of the junction left unmatched. CDR3 in DNA: TGTGCCTGTGACGCTTGGGACGTACTGGGGGAACCTCACACCGATAAACTCATCTTT. This sequence encodes CACDAWDVLGEPHTDKLIF.

This clone was found a few times. The protein held in TCRdb is that of a much larger clone and does not match this DNA's translation at residue 8, likely because of a read error; the protein shown is translated from the DNA. The rearrangement joins TRDV2 to TRDJ1; weak D call: TRDD3 (5 bases). The CDR3 has 16 residues. The ends were cut back, 1 base at V and 8 bases at J, with 22 bases in the middle. Germline lookup yields CDR1 GEAIGNYY and CDR2 EKD. The CDR3 region has the DNA TGTGCCTGTGACACGATTTCTAGCGGCTACTGGAAGAAACTCATCTTT. As protein: CACDTISSGYWKKLIF.

This clone was observed a few times. The TCRdb protein comes from a much larger clone and disagrees with this DNA's translation at residue 4, likely due to a read error; the protein given here is derived from the DNA. This chain joins TRDV2 and TRDJ1, with D unclear. The CDR3 covers 16 residues. Germline CDR1 is GEAIGNYY and CDR2 is EKD. CDR3 sequence reads: CACGTVDSTGIDKLIF. CDR3 sequence (DNA): TGTGCCTGTGGCACCGTCGACTCCACAGGAATCGATAAACTCATCTTT.

This clone was picked up a small number of times. It differs at one base from a far larger clone, so likely a read error. The same CDR3 can be traced to other DNA sequences in this sample. V usage is TRDV2 and J usage is TRDJ1, with 8 positions matching TRDD3. Germline lookup yields CDR1 GEAIGNYY and CDR2 EKD. The CDR3 has 17 amino acids. The CDR3 nucleotides are TGCGCCTGTAACCCTTTGGGGGATTGGCCGGTGGCCGATAAACTCATCTTT. This gives the protein CACNPLGDWPVADKLIF.

This clone was counted between two and nine times. The protein TCRdb lists belongs to a much larger clone and differs from this DNA's translation at residue 5, which points to a read error; the protein shown is made from the DNA. The gene calls are TRDV2 and TRDJ1; 10 positions match TRDD3. CDR3 length: 17 amino acids. The trim removed 2 bases at V and 7 bases at J, leaving 15 bases unmatched. Germline V lookup: CDR1 GEAIGNYY, CDR2 EKD. The CDR3 reads CACDMLSETGGSAKLIF. CDR3 nucleotide sequence: TGTGCCTGTGACATGTTATCAGAAACTGGGGGATCGGCTAAACTCATCTTT.

This clone was picked up a small number of times. Given a far larger clone just one base away, this is likely a sequencing read error. Other DNA sequences in this sample translate to the same CDR3. V gene TRDV2 combines with J gene TRDJ1; TRDD3 matches 7 bases. Germline V gene lookup returns CDR1 GEAIGNYY and CDR2 EKD. The CDR3 loop spans 15 amino acids. The CDR3 is CACDTLVGDTDKLIF. CDR3 nucleotides: TGTGCCTGTGACACCTTAGTGGGGGACACCGATAAACTCATTTTT.

The chain combines TRDV2 with TRDJ1; 8 bases map to TRDD3. The CDR3 consists of 20 residues. V dropped 0 bases and J dropped 4; count of bases not matched to a gene: 21. Looked up from germline, CDR1 is GEAIGNYY and CDR2 is EKD. The CDR3 sequence: CACDTLSPYRGTGGHDKLIF. CDR3 nucleotides: TGTGCCTGTGACACCTTAAGCCCCTACAGGGGTACTGGGGGCCACGATAAACTCATCTTT.

The sample holds a few counts of this clone. A far more abundant clone sits one base away, making this likely a read error. Other DNA sequences in this specimen translate into the identical CDR3. The chain uses TRDV2 and TRDJ1; 9 positions agree with TRDD3. The length of the CDR3 is 19 residues. J was trimmed by 4 bases and V by 0 bases; bases with no gene match: 17. Germline V gene sequence: CDR1 GEAIGNYY, CDR2 EKD. The CDR3 region has the DNA TGTGCCTGTGACACCGTTCGTACTGGGGGAGAACAAGAGGGCGATAAACTCATCTTT. Its protein is CACDTVRTGGEQEGDKLIF.

By its share, this clone is medium-sized. The chain links TRDV2 to TRDJ1; TRDD3 matches 13 bases. The CDR3 sequence is 17 residues long. In germline, CDR1 is GEAIGNYY, CDR2 EKD. Trimming removed 5 bases from V and 0 bases from J; junction bases left unmatched: 8. This CDR3 is CACVELGDTRYTDKLIF. The CDR3 DNA follows: TGTGCCTGTGTCGAACTGGGGGATACGAGATACACCGATAAACTCATCTTT.

This clone appeared a few times. The CDR3: CACDTVGVPIFTDKLIF. In DNA form, the CDR3 reads TGTGCCTGTGACACCGTGGGGGTACCTATATTCACCGATAAACTCATCTTT. The chain has TRDV2 and TRDJ1, with TRDD3 as a possible D gene (6 bases). Trimming cost V 0 bases and J 1 base, with 17 bases left between them. Germline loops: CDR1 GEAIGNYY, CDR2 EKD. The CDR3 length is 17 residues.

By its share, this clone is large (0.1 to 1%). The same CDR3 also results from other DNA sequences found in this sample. The rearrangement links TRDV2 to TRDJ1; 10 nucleotides align to TRDD3. This CDR3 region has 15 residues. Unmatched junction bases numbered 4, after V lost 4 bases and J lost 0 bases. Looked up from germline, CDR1 is GEAIGNYY and CDR2 is EKD. The CDR3 DNA reads as TGTGCCTGTGATGTACTGGGGGATCACACCGATAAACTCATCTTT. This sequence encodes CACDVLGDHTDKLIF.

This clone counts as medium-sized (0.01 to 0.1%). A read error is likely here: a far larger clone is one base away. The V and J genes are TRDV2 and TRDJ1; either TRDD2 or TRDD3 may fit D (5 bases each). In germline, CDR1 is GEAIGNYY, CDR2 EKD. This CDR3 has 17 amino acids. DNA for the CDR3: TGTGCCTGTGGCACCGTGGGGCCTTCTTCTTACACCGATAAACTCATCTTT. Its translation: CACGTVGPSSYTDKLIF.

Remarks on this clone: This is likely an artifact of a read error, given a far larger clone one base away. This chain joins TRDV2 and TRDJ3, with 13 bases fitting TRDD3. Germline lookup yields CDR1 GEAIGNYY and CDR2 EKD. The CDR3 runs to 21 residues. In DNA form, the CDR3 reads TGTGCCTGTGACTTTCCCCCAACTGGGGGATACGGCTCCTGGGGCACCCGACAGATGTTTTTC. Encoded protein: CACDFPPTGGYGSWGTRQMFF.

About this clone: This likely traces to a read error, being one base from a far larger clone. Other DNA sequences in the same sample also yield this CDR3. This chain joins TRDV2 and TRDJ1; the match to TRDD3 covers 13 bases. Unmatched junction bases numbered 12, after V lost 7 bases and J lost 5 bases. Germline lookup yields CDR1 GEAIGNYY and CDR2 EKD. The CDR3 has 16 amino acids. This chain's CDR3 is CACRALTGGYADKLIF. The CDR3 nucleotides read TGTGCCTGCAGGGCCCTTACTGGGGGATACGCTGATAAACTCATCTTT.

This clone came up a few times. A far larger clone is a single base away, which makes a read error likely. Other DNA sequences in this sample translate to the same CDR3. The rearrangement uses TRDV2 and TRDJ3, with TRDD3 identical over 12 bases. The CDR3 runs 21 residues. Germline V lookup: CDR1 GEAIGNYY, CDR2 EKD. The CDR3, as DNA: TGTGCCTGTGACACCATTGTACTGGGGGATACCAGCTCCTGGGACACCCGGCAGATGTTTTTC. Amino acid sequence: CACDTIVLGDTSSWDTRQMFF.